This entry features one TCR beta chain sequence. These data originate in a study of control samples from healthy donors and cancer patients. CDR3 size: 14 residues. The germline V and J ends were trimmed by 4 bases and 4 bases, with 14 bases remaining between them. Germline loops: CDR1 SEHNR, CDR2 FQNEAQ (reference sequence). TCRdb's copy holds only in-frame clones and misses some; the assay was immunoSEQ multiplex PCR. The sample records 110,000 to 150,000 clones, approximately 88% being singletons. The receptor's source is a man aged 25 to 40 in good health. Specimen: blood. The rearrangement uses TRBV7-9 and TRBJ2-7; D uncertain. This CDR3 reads CASSSQGILYEQYF. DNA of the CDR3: TGTGCCAGCAGCTCACAAGGCATTTTATACGAGCAGTACTTC.